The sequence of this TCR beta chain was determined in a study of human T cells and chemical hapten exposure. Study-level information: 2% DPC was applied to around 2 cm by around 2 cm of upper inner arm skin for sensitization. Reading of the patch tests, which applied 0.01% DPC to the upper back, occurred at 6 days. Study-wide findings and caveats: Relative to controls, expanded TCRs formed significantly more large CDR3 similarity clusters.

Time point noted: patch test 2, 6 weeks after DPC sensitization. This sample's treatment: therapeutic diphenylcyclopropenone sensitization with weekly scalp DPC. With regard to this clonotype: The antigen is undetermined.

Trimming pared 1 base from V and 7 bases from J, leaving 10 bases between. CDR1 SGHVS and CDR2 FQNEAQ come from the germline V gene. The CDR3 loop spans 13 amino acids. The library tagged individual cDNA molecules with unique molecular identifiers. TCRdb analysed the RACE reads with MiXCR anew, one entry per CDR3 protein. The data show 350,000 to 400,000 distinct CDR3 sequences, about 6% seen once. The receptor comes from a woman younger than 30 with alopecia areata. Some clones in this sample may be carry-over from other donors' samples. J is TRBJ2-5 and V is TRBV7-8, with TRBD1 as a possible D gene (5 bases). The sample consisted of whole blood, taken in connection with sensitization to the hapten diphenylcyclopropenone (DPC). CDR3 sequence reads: CASSLEDSLTQYF. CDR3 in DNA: TGTGCCAGCAGCTTAGAAGACAGCCTGACCCAGTACTTC. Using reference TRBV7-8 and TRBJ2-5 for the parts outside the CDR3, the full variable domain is GAGVSQSPRYKVAKRGQDVALRCDPISGHVSLFWYQQALGQGPEFLTYFQNEAQLDKSGLPSDRFFAERPEGSVSTLKIQRTQQEDSAVYLCASSLEDSLTQYFGPGTRLLVL.